This T cell receptor beta chain was documented in a study of CD8 T cells in Susac syndrome. Random-hexamer reverse transcription was applied to roughly 0.5 to 1 ug RNA. The CDR3 of TCR beta was amplified by immunoSEQ multiplex PCR across 54 Vbeta and 13 Jbeta. TCRdb analysed the immunoSEQ multiplex PCR reads with MiXCR anew, one entry per CDR3 protein. The sample has 200,000 to 250,000 distinct CDR3 sequences; approximately 90% are singletons. Trimming took 1 base from V and 12 from J, leaving 12 bases between them. Germline V gene data show CDR1 as SQVTM and CDR2 as ANQGSEA. The CDR3 length is 11 residues.

The rearrangement uses TRBV29-1 and TRBJ1-2; maybe TRBD1 (5 bases). The sequenced sample was CD8+ T cells from PBMCs. The TCR originated in a human donor with multiple sclerosis. The CDR3 is CSVEAQGRNTF. CDR3 bases: TGCAGCGTTGAAGCCCAGGGTAGGAACACCTTC.